The following is a TCR beta chain sequence with its context. The data originate from a study of T cells after somatic rescue of genetic block. Clones were read by immunoSEQ multiplex PCR, and TCRdb kept only the in-frame ones, dropping some. The data contain over 55,000 clones, about 92% of them singletons. There are 14 residues in the CDR3. Unmatched junction bases numbered 10, after V lost 8 bases and J lost 7 bases. Germline V gene data show CDR1 as MDHEN and CDR2 as SYDVKM. This chain connects TRBV28 to TRBJ2-7; TRBD1 matches 11 bases. This TCR derives from a man aged 35 to 55. The sample taken for sequencing was peripheral blood mononuclear cells (PBMCs). The CDR3 sequence: CASGSGTGGREQYF. In DNA, the CDR3 is TGTGCCAGCGGCTCCGGGACAGGGGGTCGTGAGCAGTACTTC.